The 8 T cell receptor beta chains presented below share a single source sample, sequenced in a study of blood T cell repertoires in COVID-19. TCRdb's table, derived via immunoSEQ multiplex PCR, lists solely in-frame clones and lacks some. There are approximately 210,000 clones in the sample; approximately 90% occur only once, and about 2.2% lies in the top ten. Sequenced: peripheral blood. These receptors were collected from a man aged 25-45 years who had recovered from COVID-19.

The rearrangement joins TRBV5-6 to TRBJ2-2, with a tentative D call TRBD1 (5 bases). This CDR3 contains 15 residues. Germline V gene lookup returns CDR1 SGHDT and CDR2 YYEEEE. V shed 2 bases and J shed 1 base, with 9 bases lying between them. The CDR3 nucleotides are TGTGCCAGCAGCTTTCAGGGAAGGAACACCGGGGAGCTGTTTTTT. This translates into CASSFQGRNTGELFF.

V and J are TRBV4-1 and TRBJ1-2; 9 bases match TRBD1. The length of the CDR3 is 14 residues. CDR1 MGHRA and CDR2 YSYEKL come from the germline V gene. J gave up 4 bases and V 6 bases, and 6 bases lay outside the gene matches. The DNA of the CDR3 is TGCGCCAGCAGTATGGACAGGGGAGTCTATGGCTACACCTTC. As protein: CASSMDRGVYGYTF.

This sequence joins TRBV7-2 and TRBJ1-1, with 9 bases fitting TRBD1. The CDR3 runs 14 residues. J lost 4 bases, V lost 5 bases, and 5 bases had no gene match. Germline V gives CDR1 SGHTA, CDR2 FQGNSA. CDR3 sequence (DNA): TGTGCCAGCAGCAAAACAGGGGGCGGCACTGAAGCTTTCTTT. This codes for CASSKTGGGTEAFF.

The rearrangement joins TRBV6-1 to TRBJ1-1; maybe TRBD1 (5 bases). V lost 3 bases to trimming and J lost 1 base, with 12 bases between them. CDR3 size: 15 residues. Looked up from germline, CDR1 is MNHNS and CDR2 is SASEGT. The CDR3 region is CASSDRGVGNTEAFF. CDR3 coding DNA: TGTGCCAGCAGTGACCGGGGGGTGGGGAACACTGAAGCTTTCTTT.

The CDR3 DNA is TGTGCCAGCAGCCAAGGGGTGGCAGGTCCCTACGAGCAGTACTTC. The encoded protein is CASSQGVAGPYEQYF. The chain links TRBV7-2 to TRBJ2-7; possible D gene TRBD1, 5 bases. V was trimmed by 5 bases and J by 2 bases, leaving 16 bases between them. The germline V gene has CDR1 SGHTA and CDR2 FQGNSA. This CDR3 is built from 15 residues.

As DNA, the CDR3 is TGTGCCAGCAGCGTTCGCGTTTCCACTGAAGCTTTCTTT. It specifies CASSVRVSTEAFF. V usage is TRBV9 and J usage is TRBJ1-1, with D uncertain. CDR1 is SGDLS, CDR2 YYNGEE, per germline. Between the trimmed V and J ends, which lost 2 bases and 4 bases, there was a span of 9 bases. The CDR3 is 13 residues long.

The CDR3 spells CASSLRLAGTDTQYF. The CDR3 DNA reads TGTGCCAGCAGCTTACGACTAGCGGGCACAGATACGCAGTATTTT. The chain couples TRBV7-2 to TRBJ2-3; 9 nucleotides agree with TRBD2. The CDR3 extends over 15 amino acids. V was pared by 2 bases and J by 1 base, with 1 base of the junction left unmatched. Germline V gene lookup returns CDR1 SGHTA and CDR2 FQGNSA.

This chain links TRBV3-1 (or the pseudogene TRBV3-2) with TRBJ1-2; D not resolved. V lost 7 bases and J lost 2, with 8 bases in between. The CDR3 runs 12 residues. Germline assignment: CDR1 LGHDT and CDR2 YNNKEL (reference sequence). The CDR3 protein is CASTGGNYGYTF. CDR3 in DNA: TGTGCCAGCACGGGAGGGAACTATGGCTACACCTTC.